The clone carrying this T cell receptor (beta chain) was counted a few times. This sample stems from a study of shared clonotypes between healthy human individuals. The assay was immunoSEQ multiplex PCR, and TCRdb's table has in-frame clones only and misses some. The table shows some 2,000,000 clones, with about 95% occurring only once. This CDR3 spans 13 amino acids. Germline V gene lookup returns CDR1 LNHDA and CDR2 SQIVND (reference sequence). Losses at the gene ends were 11 bases for V and 5 bases for J; bases not matched to a gene: 11. Input material: naive CD4+ T cells sorted from blood. Subset meaning: CD45RA+ positively selected. The clonotype originates from a man younger than 35 in good health. The rearrangement joins TRBV19 to TRBJ1-2, with 7 bases fitting TRBD1. The CDR3 protein is CASNRDSPYGYTF. The CDR3 DNA sequence: TGTGCCTCAAACCGGGACAGTCCATATGGCTACACCTTC.